These T cell receptor beta chains were read from a single sample in a study of OX40 agonist ivuxolimab in advanced cancers. The protocol was immunoSEQ multiplex PCR, while the TCRdb copy is restricted to in-frame clones and leaves out a portion. The data show more than 60,000 clones, 80% to 85% seen once. Material: CD4+ or CD8+ T cells sorted from blood, obtained in a trial of the OX40 agonist ivuxolimab. Source of these receptors: an adult with an advanced solid tumor such as melanoma, head and neck, liver or kidney cancer. Each CDR3 is given with its conserved first and last residue. The D gene is left open where the match is weak. For some rows the clone size is stated as once, few or many, or as a class when expanded; others skip it.

j_gene: TRBJ2-5
d_gene: NA
len: 15
abundance: NA
v_gene: TRBV5-4
CDR3aa: CASSPDRAARETQYF
CDR3nt: TGTGCCAGCAGCCCCGATAGGGCAGCCCGGGAGACCCAGTACTTC

j_gene: TRBJ2-5
d_gene: TRBD1
len: 13
abundance: NA
v_gene: TRBV2
CDR3aa: CASSGDREETQYF
CDR3nt: TGTGCCAGCAGTGGGGACAGGGAAGAGACCCAGTACTTC

j_gene: TRBJ1-5
d_gene: NA
len: 14
abundance: NA
v_gene: TRBV6-5
CDR3aa: CASGIGGYGEPQHF
CDR3nt: TGTGCCAGCGGGATCGGGGGGTATGGGGAGCCCCAGCATTTT

j_gene: TRBJ2-2
d_gene: NA
len: 14
abundance: NA
v_gene: TRBV6-5
CDR3aa: CASRDWTDTGELFF
CDR3nt: TGTGCCAGCAGAGACTGGACAGACACCGGGGAGCTGTTTTTT

j_gene: TRBJ1-6
d_gene: NA
len: 16
abundance: NA
v_gene: TRBV7-2
CDR3aa: CASSPPQVAYNSPLHF
CDR3nt: TGTGCCAGCAGCCCTCCCCAAGTCGCCTATAATTCACCCCTCCACTTT

j_gene: TRBJ2-2
d_gene: TRBD2
len: 14
abundance: NA
v_gene: TRBV5-1
CDR3aa: CASSSSGGTGELFF
CDR3nt: TGCGCCAGCAGTAGTAGCGGGGGAACCGGGGAGCTGTTTTTT

j_gene: TRBJ1-4
d_gene: NA
len: 18
abundance: NA
v_gene: TRBV5-4
CDR3aa: CASSSGGGKPGTNEKLFF
CDR3nt: TGTGCCAGCAGCTCAGGCGGTGGGAAACCAGGGACTAATGAAAAACTGTTTTTT

j_gene: TRBJ2-1
d_gene: NA
len: 11
abundance: NA
v_gene: TRBV10-3
CDR3aa: CATIQNNEQFF
CDR3nt: TGTGCCACCATCCAAAACAATGAGCAGTTCTTC

j_gene: TRBJ2-2
d_gene: NA
len: 12
abundance: few
v_gene: TRBV2
CDR3aa: CASSEFSGELFF
CDR3nt: TGTGCCAGCAGCGAGTTTAGCGGGGAGCTGTTTTTT

j_gene: TRBJ2-3
d_gene: TRBD2
len: 17
abundance: NA
v_gene: TRBV5-6
CDR3aa: CASSLGPRGGRTDTQYF
CDR3nt: TGTGCCAGCAGCTTGGGTCCCCGGGGGGGACGCACAGATACGCAGTATTTT

j_gene: TRBJ1-1
d_gene: TRBD1
len: 17
abundance: NA
v_gene: TRBV5-1
CDR3aa: CASSHLLGQGTGTEAFF
CDR3nt: TGCGCCAGCAGCCATCTTCTCGGACAGGGGACGGGCACTGAAGCTTTCTTT

j_gene: TRBJ2-5
d_gene: TRBD1
len: 13
abundance: NA
v_gene: TRBV25-1
CDR3aa: CASQQGARETQYF
CDR3nt: TGTGCCAGTCAACAGGGGGCCCGCGAGACCCAGTACTTC

j_gene: TRBJ2-5
d_gene: NA
len: 13
abundance: NA
v_gene: TRBV5-6
CDR3aa: CASSRLGQETQYF
CDR3nt: TGTGCCAGCAGCCGGCTGGGGCAAGAGACCCAGTACTTC

j_gene: TRBJ1-5
d_gene: NA
len: 14
abundance: NA
v_gene: TRBV19
CDR3aa: CASNSGGLGQPQHF
CDR3nt: TGTGCCAGTAATTCGGGGGGGCTCGGTCAGCCCCAGCATTTT

j_gene: TRBJ1-5
d_gene: NA
len: 13
abundance: NA
v_gene: TRBV6-6
CDR3aa: CASRIDSNQPQHF
CDR3nt: TGTGCCAGCAGGATAGATAGCAATCAGCCCCAGCATTTT

j_gene: TRBJ1-2
d_gene: NA
len: 13
abundance: NA
v_gene: TRBV19
CDR3aa: CATSRGQVGGYTF
CDR3nt: TGTGCCACCTCCCGGGGTCAGGTGGGAGGCTACACCTTC

j_gene: TRBJ1-2
d_gene: NA
len: 16
abundance: NA
v_gene: TRBV5-6
CDR3aa: CASSLPHQTFGDGYTF
CDR3nt: TGTGCCAGCAGCTTGCCACACCAGACGTTTGGGGACGGCTACACCTTC

j_gene: TRBJ1-3
d_gene: TRBD1
len: 19
abundance: NA
v_gene: TRBV19
CDR3aa: CASSPRTGGSLSSGNTIYF
CDR3nt: TGTGCCAGTAGTCCAAGGACAGGGGGCTCACTCAGCTCTGGAAACACCATATATTTT

j_gene: TRBJ2-7
d_gene: TRBD1
len: 15
abundance: NA
v_gene: TRBV19
CDR3aa: CASSPPGTATYEQYF
CDR3nt: TGTGCCAGTAGTCCCCCCGGGACAGCAACCTACGAGCAGTACTTC

j_gene: TRBJ2-3
d_gene: NA
len: 15
abundance: NA
v_gene: TRBV6-1
CDR3aa: CASSIGQRGTDTQYF
CDR3nt: TGTGCCAGCTCCATTGGGCAGAGGGGGACAGATACGCAGTATTTT

j_gene: TRBJ1-1
d_gene: NA
len: 16
abundance: NA
v_gene: TRBV18
CDR3aa: CASSLLGQGMNTEAFF
CDR3nt: TGTGCCAGCTCACTCCTCGGGCAGGGGATGAACACTGAAGCTTTCTTT

j_gene: TRBJ1-5
d_gene: NA
len: 13
abundance: NA
v_gene: TRBV5-1
CDR3aa: CASSPTANQPQHF
CDR3nt: TGCGCCAGCAGCCCTACGGCCAATCAGCCCCAGCATTTT

j_gene: TRBJ1-1
d_gene: NA
len: 12
abundance: few
v_gene: TRBV19
CDR3aa: CASSISRTEAFF
CDR3nt: TGTGCCAGTAGTATTTCTCGCACTGAAGCTTTCTTT

j_gene: TRBJ2-6
d_gene: NA
len: 12
abundance: NA
v_gene: TRBV19
CDR3aa: CASASGANVLTF
CDR3nt: TGTGCCAGCGCCTCTGGGGCCAACGTCCTGACTTTC

j_gene: TRBJ2-5
d_gene: TRBD2
len: 14
abundance: NA
v_gene: TRBV4-1
CDR3aa: CASSQLAGLETQYF
CDR3nt: TGCGCCAGCAGCCAGTTAGCGGGGCTAGAGACCCAGTACTTC

j_gene: TRBJ2-5
d_gene: TRBD2
len: 14
abundance: NA
v_gene: TRBV6-5
CDR3aa: CASRVSGGGETQYF
CDR3nt: TGTGCCAGCAGGGTTAGCGGGGGGGGTGAGACCCAGTACTTC

j_gene: TRBJ1-2
d_gene: NA
len: 16
abundance: NA
v_gene: TRBV4-3
CDR3aa: CASSQDVFRGDYGYTF
CDR3nt: TGCGCCAGCAGCCAAGATGTGTTCAGGGGTGACTATGGCTACACCTTC

j_gene: TRBJ2-3
d_gene: NA
len: 15
abundance: NA
v_gene: TRBV4-3
CDR3aa: CASSQDPRFTDTQYF
CDR3nt: TGCGCCAGCAGCCAAGACCCCAGGTTCACAGATACGCAGTATTTT

j_gene: TRBJ2-2
d_gene: TRBD2
len: 14
abundance: NA
v_gene: TRBV2
CDR3aa: CASSDGSSGRELFF
CDR3nt: TGTGCCAGCAGTGACGGGTCTAGCGGCCGGGAGCTGTTTTTT

j_gene: TRBJ2-5
d_gene: TRBD1
len: 14
abundance: NA
v_gene: TRBV7-2
CDR3aa: CASSLARGQETQYF
CDR3nt: TGTGCCAGCAGCTTAGCCAGGGGGCAAGAGACCCAGTACTTC

j_gene: TRBJ2-2
d_gene: TRBD1
len: 15
abundance: once
v_gene: TRBV7-9
CDR3aa: CASIGPGQGSRELFF
CDR3nt: TGTGCCAGCATAGGTCCGGGACAGGGGAGCAGGGAGCTGTTTTTT

j_gene: TRBJ2-3
d_gene: NA
len: 15
abundance: NA
v_gene: TRBV21-1
CDR3aa: CASSKWGSSTDTQYF
CDR3nt: TGTGCCAGCAGCAAATGGGGATCTAGCACAGATACGCAGTATTTT

j_gene: TRBJ2-7
d_gene: TRBD1
len: 17
abundance: NA
v_gene: TRBV15
CDR3aa: CATSRMNPGTASYEQYF
CDR3nt: TGTGCCACCAGCAGGATGAACCCCGGGACAGCCTCCTACGAGCAGTACTTC

j_gene: TRBJ1-6
d_gene: NA
len: 12
abundance: NA
v_gene: TRBV5-1
CDR3aa: CASSFLDSPLHF
CDR3nt: TGCGCCAGCAGCTTCCTAGATTCACCCCTCCACTTT

j_gene: TRBJ2-7
d_gene: TRBD2
len: 19
abundance: NA
v_gene: TRBV13
CDR3aa: CASSHGFGTSGGHSYEQYF
CDR3nt: TGTGCCAGCAGCCACGGGTTTGGGACTAGCGGGGGGCACTCCTACGAGCAGTACTTC

j_gene: TRBJ1-3
d_gene: NA
len: 16
abundance: NA
v_gene: TRBV9
CDR3aa: CASSVDGGVSGNTIYF
CDR3nt: TGTGCCAGCAGCGTAGATGGGGGGGTCTCTGGAAACACCATATATTTT

j_gene: TRBJ1-5
d_gene: NA
len: 14
abundance: NA
v_gene: TRBV28
CDR3aa: CASSLYPGNQPQHF
CDR3nt: TGTGCCAGCAGTTTGTACCCAGGTAATCAGCCCCAGCATTTT

j_gene: TRBJ1-2
d_gene: TRBD1
len: 14
abundance: NA
v_gene: TRBV7-2
CDR3aa: CASSIQGVYDGYTF
CDR3nt: TGTGCCAGCAGCATACAGGGGGTCTACGATGGCTACACCTTC

j_gene: TRBJ2-5
d_gene: TRBD1
len: 13
abundance: NA
v_gene: TRBV2
CDR3aa: CASRKGQAETQYF
CDR3nt: TGTGCCAGCAGGAAGGGACAGGCGGAGACCCAGTACTTC

j_gene: TRBJ2-3
d_gene: TRBD2
len: 19
abundance: NA
v_gene: TRBV4-2
CDR3aa: CASSQEYDRLAGATDTQYF
CDR3nt: TGTGCCAGCAGCCAAGAATACGATCGTCTAGCGGGGGCCACAGATACGCAGTATTTT

j_gene: TRBJ2-7
d_gene: NA
len: 15
abundance: NA
v_gene: TRBV19
CDR3aa: CASSSGTLSSYEQYF
CDR3nt: TGTGCCAGTAGCTCCGGGACTCTCAGCTCCTACGAGCAGTACTTC

j_gene: TRBJ2-3
d_gene: TRBD2
len: 15
abundance: once
v_gene: TRBV7-2
CDR3aa: CASSLLGTSLDTQYF
CDR3nt: TGTGCCAGCAGCTTGCTTGGGACTAGCTTGGATACGCAGTATTTT

j_gene: TRBJ2-5
d_gene: TRBD2
len: 16
abundance: NA
v_gene: TRBV27
CDR3aa: CASSSYTGLGGETQYF
CDR3nt: TGTGCCAGCAGTTCCTACACTGGACTAGGTGGGGAGACCCAGTACTTC

j_gene: TRBJ1-1
d_gene: NA
len: 15
abundance: NA
v_gene: TRBV5-1
CDR3aa: CASSSGGARNTEAFF
CDR3nt: TGCGCCAGCAGCTCCGGGGGGGCCCGGAACACTGAAGCTTTCTTT

j_gene: TRBJ2-3
d_gene: NA
len: 15
abundance: few
v_gene: TRBV2
CDR3aa: CASSGSVTRADTQYF
CDR3nt: TGTGCCAGCAGTGGTTCGGTAACTCGGGCAGATACGCAGTATTTT

j_gene: TRBJ2-7
d_gene: NA
len: 15
abundance: NA
v_gene: TRBV28
CDR3aa: CASSQDRRTSYEQYF
CDR3nt: TGTGCCAGCAGCCAAGACAGGAGAACGTCCTACGAGCAGTACTTC

j_gene: TRBJ1-1
d_gene: NA
len: 12
abundance: NA
v_gene: TRBV5-4
CDR3aa: CASSLKTTEAFF
CDR3nt: TGTGCCAGCAGCCTCAAGACCACTGAAGCTTTCTTT

j_gene: TRBJ1-5
d_gene: NA
len: 17
abundance: NA
v_gene: TRBV19
CDR3aa: CASSTPSGGLMDQPQHF
CDR3nt: TGTGCCAGTAGTACCCCTTCGGGGGGGCTTATGGATCAGCCCCAGCATTTT

j_gene: TRBJ2-5
d_gene: TRBD2
len: 14
abundance: NA
v_gene: TRBV5-4
CDR3aa: CASSFSGVGETQYF
CDR3nt: TGTGCCAGCAGCTTTAGCGGGGTGGGAGAGACCCAGTACTTC

j_gene: TRBJ2-5
d_gene: TRBD1
len: 13
abundance: NA
v_gene: TRBV19
CDR3aa: CASSRDRTETQYF
CDR3nt: TGTGCCAGTAGCAGGGACAGGACAGAGACCCAGTACTTC

j_gene: TRBJ2-5
d_gene: TRBD2
len: 16
abundance: NA
v_gene: TRBV11-2
CDR3aa: CASSLVVSGRPETQYF
CDR3nt: TGTGCCAGCAGCTTAGTGGTTAGCGGGAGACCAGAGACCCAGTACTTC

j_gene: TRBJ2-7
d_gene: TRBD1
len: 14
abundance: NA
v_gene: TRBV7-2
CDR3aa: CASSLGDREHEQYF
CDR3nt: TGTGCCAGCAGCTTAGGGGACAGGGAGCACGAGCAGTACTTC

j_gene: TRBJ1-5
d_gene: NA
len: 13
abundance: NA
v_gene: TRBV7-9
CDR3aa: CASSFQGGQPQHF
CDR3nt: TGTGCCAGCAGCTTCCAGGGAGGTCAGCCCCAGCATTTT

j_gene: TRBJ2-2
d_gene: NA
len: 15
abundance: NA
v_gene: TRBV5-4
CDR3aa: CASSLVSGNTGELFF
CDR3nt: TGTGCCAGCAGCTTGGTTTCGGGGAACACCGGGGAGCTGTTTTTT